The present entry profiles one TCR beta chain with its context. No cognate antigen has been identified for it. No quality values exist for individual bases; no much larger clone is one base distant. V lost 1 base and J lost 4 bases; the stretch between them is 11 bases long. The CDR1 and CDR2 encoded by the germline V gene are SGDLS and YYNGEE. The CDR3, from cysteine to phenylalanine, totals 14 residues. Kept here is only the CDR3 DNA, which spans 42 bases and is read in frame from base 1. The data derive from a study of T cell changes during pregnancy in multiple sclerosis (dated by TCRdb to the late 2010s). For the wider study: In women with multiple sclerosis, the researchers looked at how the T cell repertoire shifted as pregnancy progressed.

Libraries came from the immunoSEQ multiplex PCR assay. Drawn from immuneACCESS, this table holds only the in-frame rearrangements with V and J called that TCRdb kept. Clones are partly lost; checked studies trace under half to an unresolved V gene and leave the rest unexplained. Here the sample has around 30,000 clones; roughly 87% occur a single time. Jointly, the top ten make up about 10% of the sample. The receptor chain draws on TRBV9 and TRBJ1-2, with TRBD1 perhaps the D gene, on 6 matching bases. The sequenced sample was CD8+ T cells from peripheral blood mononuclear cells, obtained in the second trimester of pregnancy. The source of this sequence is a female donor with multiple sclerosis, enrolled in a pregnancy study. Here the CDR3 is given as CASSVFDRSYGYTF. The sequence in DNA is TGTGCCAGCAGCGTATTCGACAGGTCCTATGGCTACACCTTC.